One TCR beta chain is described in this entry. TCRdb processed the 5' RACE reads anew with MiXCR; each CDR3 protein has one entry. The table lists 150,000 or so distinct CDR3 sequences, around 10% of them singletons, with just under 30% in the top ten. The sample comes from a study of CD8 T cells in ankylosing spondylitis. The germline V and J ends were trimmed by 0 bases and 6 bases, with 5 bases remaining between them. The length of the CDR3 is 13 residues. The germline V gene has CDR1 LNHNV and CDR2 YYDKDF (reference sequence). Sequenced input: blood, either unsorted or a sorted T cell fraction (not recorded which). V is TRBV15 and J is TRBJ2-2; no clear D. The TCR comes from a male donor with ankylosing spondylitis or in good health (not recorded which). The CDR3 loop reads CATSRDSAGELFF. The CDR3 region has the DNA TGTGCCACCAGCAGAGATTCAGCCGGGGAGCTGTTTTTT. Looking up the rest from reference TRBV15 and TRBJ2-2 gives the full variable domain: DAMVIQNPRYQVTQFGKPVTLSCSQTLNHNVMYWYQQKSSQAPKLLFHYYDKDFNNEADTPDNFQSRRPNTSFCFLDIRSPGLGDTAMYLCATSRDSAGELFFGEGSRLTVL.